The next 9 T cell receptor beta chains were all read from a single sample in a study of technical replicates of blood from a handful of donors. Some clones are missing from TCRdb's copy, which holds only in-frame ones; the method was immunoSEQ multiplex PCR. The data show 14,000 or so clones, around four fifths seen once. Sequencing used PBMCs. Every receptor here comes from a human donor in good health.

The CDR3 DNA reads as TGTGCCTGGAGCGCTACACGGGGCGGGGCTGGCTACACCTTC. It codes for CAWSATRGGAGYTF. J is TRBJ1-2 and V is TRBV30, with D possibly matching TRBD1 (5 bases). V dropped 3 bases and J dropped 7 bases, with 18 bases sitting between them. CDR1 GTSNPN and CDR2 SVGIG come from the germline V gene (reference sequence). The length of the CDR3 is 14 residues.

V gene TRBV10-2 combines with J gene TRBJ2-3; tentative D call: TRBD2 (6 bases). Trimming stripped 6 bases from V and 0 bases from J, with 13 bases between. Germline V gene data show CDR1 as WSHSY and CDR2 as SAAADI. This CDR3 region has 15 residues. CDR3 bases: TGCGCCAGCAGCGATAGCGGAGTCAGCACAGATACGCAGTATTTT. This codes for CASSDSGVSTDTQYF.

This sequence joins TRBV18 and TRBJ1-1; possible D gene TRBD1, 6 bases. V gave up 6 bases and J gave up 6 bases, with 26 bases separating them. The CDR3 sequence is 17 residues long. Germline V gene sequence: CDR1 KGHSH, CDR2 LQKENI. CDR3: CASSLGGAGAVGAEAFF. The CDR3 nucleotides are TGTGCCAGCTCTCTCGGGGGGGCCGGTGCAGTGGGTGCTGAAGCTTTCTTT.

This rearrangement joins TRBV6-4 to TRBJ1-5; D is unresolved. The germline V gene encodes CDR1 MRHNA and CDR2 SNTAGT. The CDR3 has 14 residues. V gave up 4 bases and J gave up 0 bases, with 7 bases separating them. CDR3 sequence: CASSASYSNQPQHF. The DNA for the CDR3 is TGTGCCAGCAGTGCCTCCTATAGCAATCAGCCCCAGCATTTT.

The genes are TRBV6-6 and TRBJ1-2; TRBD1 agrees at 11 bases. The CDR3 runs 13 residues. The J segment lost 11 bases and the V segment lost 7 bases, leaving 9 bases of the junction unmatched. From germline, CDR1 is MNHNY and CDR2 SVGAGI (reference sequence). The CDR3 region is CASTWGGTGGYTF. DNA of the CDR3: TGTGCCAGCACTTGGGGGGGGACAGGGGGTTACACCTTC.

V is TRBV11-2 and J is TRBJ2-4, with 8 bases that match TRBD2. The CDR3 is made up of 16 amino acids. Germline V gene data show CDR1 as SGHAT and CDR2 as FQNNGV. V dropped 0 bases and J dropped 7; count of bases not matched to a gene: 8. Here the CDR3 reads CASSLESSGNSNIQYF. The CDR3 coding sequence is TGTGCCAGCAGCTTAGAGAGTAGCGGGAACTCTAACATTCAGTACTTC.

This clone has only a few counts. The chain joins TRBV19 to TRBJ1-1, with D unclear. This CDR3 contains 13 residues. Trimming removed 6 bases from V and 3 bases from J, with 11 bases in between. Germline assignment: CDR1 LNHDA and CDR2 SQIVND (reference sequence). CDR3 DNA: TGTGCCAGTAGAGAGGGTCGGTACACTGAAGCTTTCTTT. Encoded protein: CASREGRYTEAFF.

The chain recombines TRBV7-3 with TRBJ2-1; perhaps TRBD2 as D (5 bases). V lost 5 bases and J 7 bases, leaving 15 bases between the germline ends. The CDR3 covers 14 residues. CDR1 SGHTA and CDR2 FQGTGA come from the germline V gene. CDR3 DNA sequence: TGTGCCAGCAGCCAAGGAGGCCTAGGGAATGAGCAGTTCTTC. This encodes CASSQGGLGNEQFF.

As DNA, the CDR3 is TGTGCCAGCAGCCTAAAGCAGGGGCATAACTATGGCTACACCTTC. Its translation: CASSLKQGHNYGYTF. The rearrangement joins TRBV7-6 to TRBJ1-2; weak D call: TRBD1 (6 bases). With 5 bases removed from V and 1 base from J, the gap between germline ends came to 14 bases. The CDR3 runs to 15 residues. In germline, CDR1 is SGHVS, CDR2 FNYEAQ.